A selection of T cell receptor beta chains follows, all from one sample in a study of patients and donors after allogeneic stem cell transplantation. In TCRdb, the RT-PCR reads were re-called with MiXCR into one record per CDR3 protein. Of 20,000 to 30,000 distinct CDR3 sequences in the sample, 7.5% to 9% are singletons; the top ten hold 45% to 60%. Sequencing input: blood, either unsorted or a sorted T cell fraction (not recorded which). The receptors here all came from a human donor who was either an allogeneic HSCT recipient or a stem cell or donor lymphocyte infusion donor (not recorded which). It is not recorded whose cells these are; they may come from a transplant donor. The CDR3 runs from the conserved cysteine through the conserved F or W. D genes are given only for firm matches. Some rows have no size entry. The others give once, few or many, or a class for an expanded clone.

CDR3 DNA,CDR3 protein,D gene,V gene,clone size,J gene
TGTGCCAGCAGTTTTTCCTACAATGAGCAGTTCTTC,CASSFSYNEQFF,-,TRBV12-3/TRBV12-4,many,TRBJ2-1
TGTGCCAGCAGCAATCCGGCTAGATTTCAAGAGACCCAGTACTTC,CASSNPARFQETQYF,-,TRBV25-1,medium-sized,TRBJ2-5
TGTGCCAGCAGCCCCGACAGGGGCGGAGGCGAGCAGTACTTC,CASSPDRGGGEQYF,TRBD1,TRBV11-2,many,TRBJ2-7
TGTGCCAGCAGCCCTGGGTGGGACACTGAAGCTTTCTTT,CASSPGWDTEAFF,-,TRBV11-1,-,TRBJ1-1
TGTGCCAGCTGCATACTAGCGGACACAGATACGCAGTATTTT,CASCILADTDTQYF,-,TRBV21-1,few,TRBJ2-3
TGCAGCGTTGGTTCACAGCGAAATGAAAAACTGTTTTTT,CSVGSQRNEKLFF,-,TRBV29-1,many,TRBJ1-4
TGCAGCCCGAAGCCAAACTCGGGACAGCGTAATTCACCCCTCCACTTT,CSPKPNSGQRNSPLHF,TRBD1,TRBV20-1,few,TRBJ1-6
TGTGCCAGCAGGACTAGCGGGGGACGGGGGGAGACCCAGTACTTC,CASRTSGGRGETQYF,TRBD2,TRBV5-5,-,TRBJ2-5
TGTGCCAGCAGCTTAGCGGGAGGGCCCGGGCAGTTCTTC,CASSLAGGPGQFF,TRBD2,TRBV13,few,TRBJ2-1
TGTGCCAGCATCTCTCACGATCCTGGGGCCAACGTCCTGACTTTC,CASISHDPGANVLTF,-,TRBV6-1,many,TRBJ2-6
TGCGCCAGCAGCCAAGGTTCGCAGGGAGGTGGCTACACCTTC,CASSQGSQGGGYTF,-,TRBV4-1,few,TRBJ1-2
TGCGCCAGCAGCTACGGGACATCGGAGGAAAAACTGTTTTTT,CASSYGTSEEKLFF,-,TRBV5-1,many,TRBJ1-4
TGTGCCAGCAGTCCCACATACATGAACACTGAAGCTTTCTTT,CASSPTYMNTEAFF,-,TRBV6-1,few,TRBJ1-1
TGTGCCAGCAGTGAAACACCGAACACCGGGGAGCTGTTTTTT,CASSETPNTGELFF,-,TRBV2,many,TRBJ2-2
TGCAGTGCCCTTAGACAGGGCGGGACAGATACGCAGTATTTT,CSALRQGGTDTQYF,TRBD1,TRBV20-1,few,TRBJ2-3
TGTGCCAGTAAACTAGCGGGAGTCTACAATGAGCAGTTCTTC,CASKLAGVYNEQFF,TRBD2,TRBV2,-,TRBJ2-1
TGTGCCAGCAGCTTAGGGACTAGCTCCAATGAGCAGTTCTTC,CASSLGTSSNEQFF,TRBD2,TRBV7-8,-,TRBJ2-1
TGTGCCAGCAGCTCGACAGGGGTTGGAGCCCCGAACACCGGGGAGCTGTTTTTT,CASSSTGVGAPNTGELFF,TRBD1,TRBV7-3,few,TRBJ2-2
TGTGCCAGCAGTTTACCCCTTTATGGCTACACCTTC,CASSLPLYGYTF,-,TRBV28,-,TRBJ1-2
TGTGCCAGCAGTTACTCCGACAGACAAGAGACCCAGTACTTC,CASSYSDRQETQYF,-,TRBV6-5,few,TRBJ2-5
TGTGCCAGCAGCCAAGAAACTGGGGCCAACGTCCTGACTTTC,CASSQETGANVLTF,-,TRBV4-2,few,TRBJ2-6
TGCGCCAGCAGCTTGGCCCAGGGGAGGTATGGCTACACCTTC,CASSLAQGRYGYTF,-,TRBV5-1,many,TRBJ1-2
TGTGCCAGCAGTGAATTAGCGGGAGGCAGCTACAATGAGCAGTTCTTC,CASSELAGGSYNEQFF,TRBD2,TRBV6-1,many,TRBJ2-1
TGTGCCAGCAGCGTAGCCCCCACCCCAGGCACTGAAGCTTTCTTT,CASSVAPTPGTEAFF,-,TRBV9,few,TRBJ1-1
TGTGCCAGCACCAGCTCCCAAATGCTTACAACCTACAGCTACGAGCAGTACTTC,CASTSSQMLTTYSYEQYF,-,TRBV11-1,many,TRBJ2-7
TGTGCCAGCAGCTCCAGACAGGCTGAGGAAGCTTTCTTT,CASSSRQAEEAFF,-,TRBV11-3,-,TRBJ1-1
TGCGCCAGCAGCAGGGGGAGGGGGTCCTACGAGCAGTACTTC,CASSRGRGSYEQYF,-,TRBV4-1,few,TRBJ2-7
TGTGCCAGCAGCGTAGGCGACAGAGCTAACTATGGCTACACCTTC,CASSVGDRANYGYTF,-,TRBV9,many,TRBJ1-2
TGTGCCAGCAGCTTGGAGGGGGCGGACAATGAAAAACTGTTTTTT,CASSLEGADNEKLFF,TRBD1,TRBV5-8,few,TRBJ1-4